This T cell receptor (beta chain) appears in the sequencing data of a study of shared clonotypes between healthy human individuals. Study-level information: Each donor contributed plates that comprised three CD4 naive, three CD4 memory, two CD8 naive and one CD8 memory.

The CDR3 extends over 13 amino acids. Trimming took 3 bases from V and 5 from J; bases not matched to a gene: 2. Germline CDR1 SGHNT, CDR2 YYREEE (reference sequence). Sequencing was performed with immunoSEQ multiplex PCR; in TCRdb, only in-frame clones are kept and a portion is missing. The sample records roughly 330,000 clones, roughly 70% being singletons. To note about this clone: Other DNA sequences in the sample encode the same CDR3.

The material sequenced was memory CD4+ T cells sorted from blood. As to subset: CD45RA-negative fraction. The clonotype was recovered from a man between 25 and 39 years old in good health. The J gene is TRBJ2-5, the V gene TRBV5-4, with 9 bases fitting TRBD1. In DNA, the CDR3 is TGTGCCAGCAGCTGGGACAGGGAGGAGACCCAGTACTTC. Protein product: CASSWDREETQYF.